Below, 29 T cell receptor beta chains from the same sample are listed, as sequenced in a study of blood T cell repertoires in COVID-19. Clones were read by immunoSEQ multiplex PCR, and TCRdb kept only the in-frame ones, dropping some. The data show over 200,000 clones, about nine tenths seen once. The specimen sequenced was PBMCs or T cells enriched from blood (not recorded which). These receptors all come from a man younger than 35 with acute COVID-19.

The chain carries TRBV19 and TRBJ2-1, with TRBD2 identical over 8 bases. V trimming: 4 bases; J trimming: 2 bases; junction bases outside the gene matches: 4. Per germline, CDR1 LNHDA and CDR2 SQIVND (reference sequence). CDR3 length: 15 amino acids. CDR3 DNA: TGTGCCAGTAGTACCCCGGGACTAGCCTACAATGAGCAGTTCTTC. It translates to CASSTPGLAYNEQFF.

This rearrangement joins TRBV6-5 to TRBJ2-7, with D possibly matching TRBD1 (6 bases). Deletions cut 11 bases from V and 1 base from J, with 18 bases between. The CDR3 is 14 residues long. Germline V gives CDR1 MNHEY, CDR2 SVGAGI. The CDR3 region is CALTEQGGSYEQYF. The CDR3 DNA sequence: TGTGCCCTCACCGAACAGGGTGGGTCCTACGAGCAGTACTTC.

The rearrangement uses TRBV19 and TRBJ1-5; the D gene is possibly TRBD1 (6 bases). CDR1 and CDR2 from the germline V gene are LNHDA and SQIVND (reference sequence). V was clipped by 6 bases and J by 0 bases, with 12 bases between them. This CDR3 spans 15 amino acids. CDR3 nucleotide sequence: TGTGCCAGTAGCCCGGGGACACATAGCAATCAGCCCCAGCATTTT. Its translation: CASSPGTHSNQPQHF.

CDR3 sequence: CASSFPGQESNQPQHF. In DNA form, the CDR3 reads TGTGCCAGCAGTTTCCCGGGACAGGAATCCAATCAGCCCCAGCATTTT. The chain employs TRBV28 and TRBJ1-5; 8 nucleotides agree with TRBD1. The V segment lost 3 bases and the J segment 3 bases; nucleotides outside the gene matches: 7. Germline V CDR1 and CDR2: MDHEN, SYDVKM. The CDR3 spans 16 residues.

This clone was counted once. The chain links TRBV6-5 to TRBJ2-2; no clear D. Trimming pared 7 bases from V and 0 bases from J, leaving 3 bases between. The CDR3 has 12 residues. The germline V gene encodes CDR1 MNHEY and CDR2 SVGAGI. CDR3 in amino acids: CASNTNTGELFF. In DNA, the CDR3 is TGTGCCAGCAACACGAACACCGGGGAGCTGTTTTTT.

This rearrangement joins TRBV25-1 to TRBJ1-3, with D unclear. From germline, CDR1 is MGHDK and CDR2 SYGVNS. CDR3 length: 13 amino acids. V shed 2 bases and J shed 10 bases, with 12 bases lying between them. The CDR3 DNA follows: TGTGCCAGCAGTGAAACGCAGGTTACGACCATATATTTT. The encoded protein is CASSETQVTTIYF.

The chain is built from TRBV10-3 and TRBJ1-2, with 9 bases aligning to TRBD1. This CDR3 region has 15 residues. The germline gives CDR1 ENHRY, CDR2 SYGVKD. Losses at the gene ends were 2 bases for V and 10 bases for J; bases not matched to a gene: 11. The CDR3 nucleotides are TGTGCCATCAGTGAGCCGCAGGGGGACAGGGAAACCTACACCTTC. This encodes CAISEPQGDRETYTF.

The chain has TRBV7-2 and TRBJ1-1; D not resolved. The V end lost 1 base, the J end lost 0 bases, and 9 bases lay between the germline ends. In germline, CDR1 is SGHTA, CDR2 FQGNSA. This CDR3 is 15 amino acids long. Here the CDR3 DNA reads TGTGCCAGCAGCTTAGGGCAGATCTTGAACACTGAAGCTTTCTTT. This sequence encodes CASSLGQILNTEAFF.

This clone occurred once. The chain uses TRBV9 and TRBJ2-2; 9 nucleotides align to TRBD1. V was pared by 6 bases and J by 4 bases, with 10 bases of the junction left unmatched. CDR3 length: 16 amino acids. Germline V CDR1 and CDR2: SGDLS, YYNGEE. CDR3 region: CASTFTGGLTTGELFF. CDR3 sequence (DNA): TGTGCCAGCACCTTTACAGGGGGCTTAACCACCGGGGAGCTGTTTTTT.

The J gene is TRBJ1-3, the V gene TRBV9; D gene ambiguous. The CDR3 contains 14 residues. V was pared by 4 bases and J by 4 bases, with 12 bases between. Germline-derived CDR1 and CDR2 are SGDLS and YYNGEE. The CDR3 sequence: CASSPEGQGNTIYF. DNA for the CDR3: TGTGCCAGCAGCCCCGAGGGCCAGGGAAACACCATATATTTT.

Remarks on this clone: Other nucleotide sequences from this sample produce the same CDR3. The rearrangement uses TRBV6-5 and TRBJ1-4; TRBD1 might be the D (6 bases). The CDR3 totals 14 residues. V was cut by 5 bases and J by 5 bases, with 12 bases left in between. Germline V gives CDR1 MNHEY, CDR2 SVGAGI. The CDR3: CASSRGGGNEKLFF. The CDR3 DNA follows: TGTGCCAGCAGTCGAGGGGGGGGAAATGAAAAACTGTTTTTT.

As concerns this clone: Other nucleotide sequences in the sample specify the same CDR3. The chain carries TRBV6-5 and TRBJ2-3, with a weak D call TRBD2 (6 bases). Germline V gene data show CDR1 as MNHEY and CDR2 as SVGAGI. CDR3 length: 15 amino acids. With 0 bases removed from V and 1 base from J, the gap between germline ends came to 8 bases. The CDR3 is CASSYSGLGTDTQYF. CDR3 sequence (DNA): TGTGCCAGCAGTTACTCGGGACTGGGCACAGATACGCAGTATTTT.

The gene calls are TRBV29-1 and TRBJ1-2; no clear D. The CDR3 is 13 residues long. Trimming removed 5 bases at V and 7 bases at J, with 17 bases between. Germline V gene lookup returns CDR1 SQVTM and CDR2 ANQGSEA. CDR3 DNA sequence: TGCAGCGTTATTGCTACGGCGGGGTTTGGCTACACCTTC. Protein sequence: CSVIATAGFGYTF.

J is TRBJ1-1 and V is TRBV29-1; TRBD1 aligns across 10 bases. This CDR3 has 16 amino acids. CDR1 SQVTM and CDR2 ANQGSEA come from the germline V gene. V lost 1 base to trimming and J lost 4 bases; unmatched junction nucleotides: 9. The DNA for the CDR3 is TGCAGCGTTGAAGGCCGCGACAGGGGGCTGGTCACTGAAGCTTTCTTT. It codes for CSVEGRDRGLVTEAFF.

The chain's CDR3 is CASSYSTGGRNTEAFF. The DNA for the CDR3 is TGTGCCAGCAGTTACTCGACAGGGGGCCGGAACACTGAAGCTTTCTTT. The rearrangement uses TRBV6-5 and TRBJ1-1; 10 bases line up with TRBD1. CDR3 length equals 16 residues. CDR1 and CDR2 (germline): MNHEY, SVGAGI. With 0 bases clipped from V and 1 base from J, the junction kept 2 bases outside the gene matches.

The rearrangement joins TRBV3-1 (or the pseudogene TRBV3-2) to TRBJ1-5; 8 nucleotides agree with TRBD1. Trimming removed 4 bases from V and 10 bases from J; junction bases left unmatched: 15. Germline V gene data show CDR1 as LGHDT and CDR2 as YNNKEL (reference sequence). The CDR3 length is 16 residues. The CDR3 here is CASSLGLTRGRKPQHF. The CDR3 DNA is TGTGCCAGCAGCCTGGGACTAACCAGGGGGCGGAAACCCCAGCATTTT.

Only a few counts were recorded for this clone. The gene calls are TRBV7-9 and TRBJ1-5; TRBD1 aligns across 7 bases. The V and J ends lost 3 bases and 2 bases, in that order; junction bases with no gene match: 4. CDR3 length: 15 residues. Germline CDR1 is SEHNR and CDR2 is FQNEAQ (reference sequence). The CDR3 sequence: CASSFTGDGNQPQHF. CDR3 DNA: TGTGCCAGCAGCTTCACAGGGGATGGCAATCAGCCCCAGCATTTT.

This clone was recorded only once. The rearrangement links TRBV6-5 to TRBJ2-3; the D is unclear. V shed 0 bases and J shed 0 bases, with 7 bases lying between them. The CDR3 length is 15 residues. The V gene's germline CDR1 is MNHEY and CDR2 SVGAGI. The CDR3 loop reads CASSYSWRSTDTQYF. In nucleotides, the CDR3 is TGTGCCAGCAGTTACTCATGGAGAAGCACAGATACGCAGTATTTT.

V gene TRBV9 combines with J gene TRBJ2-3; perhaps TRBD1 as D (6 bases). The CDR3 totals 15 residues. The ends were cut back, 2 bases at V and 2 bases at J, with 12 bases in the middle. Germline lookup yields CDR1 SGDLS and CDR2 YYNGEE. CDR3 coding DNA: TGTGCCAGCAGCGTTGGACAGCTAATCACAGATACGCAGTATTTT. This encodes CASSVGQLITDTQYF.

The chain links TRBV11-2 to TRBJ2-3; D uncertain. Germline assignment: CDR1 SGHAT and CDR2 FQNNGV. The V and J ends lost 5 bases and 4 bases respectively, with 19 bases between them. The CDR3 runs to 16 residues. The DNA of the CDR3 is TGTGCCAGCAGCCCCGGAACTACCCCTTCGCCAGATACGCAGTATTTT. It is translated as CASSPGTTPSPDTQYF.

The V call is TRBV25-1, the J call TRBJ2-1, with D possibly TRBD1 on 6 matching bases. The germline gives CDR1 MGHDK, CDR2 SYGVNS. V lost 2 bases and J lost 8, with 19 bases in between. The CDR3 has 16 amino acids. CDR3 region: CASSEGRGGLGDEQFF. CDR3 in DNA: TGTGCCAGCAGTGAAGGCAGGGGTGGGCTGGGGGATGAGCAGTTCTTC.

This sequence joins TRBV24-1 and TRBJ2-3; the match to TRBD1 covers 7 bases. The CDR3 is made up of 15 amino acids. From germline, CDR1 is KGHDR and CDR2 SFDVKD. The trim removed 6 bases at V and 5 bases at J, leaving 10 bases unmatched. The CDR3 sequence is CATSLTGSRLDTQYF. In DNA, the CDR3 is TGTGCCACCAGTCTGACAGGGTCTAGGTTAGATACGCAGTATTTT.

In nucleotides, the CDR3 is TGTGCTAGTGGTTTTTTGGATGTGGGGAGCTCTGAAGCTTTCTTT. Translation: CASGFLDVGSSEAFF. The V gene is TRBV12-5, the J gene TRBJ1-1; D is ambiguous. Germline V gives CDR1 LGHNT, CDR2 FRNRAP. Deletions cut 3 bases from V and 6 bases from J, with 17 bases between. The CDR3 runs 15 residues.

This CDR3 is CASSQDRKPQETQYF. Here the CDR3 DNA reads TGTGCCAGCAGCCAAGATAGAAAGCCCCAAGAGACCCAGTACTTC. The chain links TRBV14 to TRBJ2-5; no reliable D call. Germline-derived CDR1 and CDR2 are SGHDN and FVKESK. Trimming cost V 0 bases and J 1 base, with 9 bases left between them. This CDR3 spans 15 amino acids.

The rearrangement links TRBV5-1 to TRBJ1-1, with D unclear. CDR3 size: 15 residues. The germline V gene has CDR1 SGHRS and CDR2 YFSETQ. Trimming took off 4 bases at V and 1 base at J, with 14 bases between the two ends. CDR3 nucleotide sequence: TGCGCCAGCAGCGAGACTTTCGGTTCGAACACTGAAGCTTTCTTT. Translated, it gives CASSETFGSNTEAFF.

This clone was picked up one time. This chain links TRBV30 with TRBJ2-1, with D tentatively TRBD1 (6 bases). Germline V lookup: CDR1 GTSNPN, CDR2 SVGIG (reference sequence). This CDR3 contains 15 residues. V gave up 3 bases and J gave up 2 bases, with 14 bases separating them. CDR3 in DNA: TGTGCCTGGAGCTATGGGGACACCGCCTACAATGAGCAGTTCTTC. Translated: CAWSYGDTAYNEQFF.

This clone has more than one count but fewer than ten. The CDR3 region is CASSELYGGREQYF. DNA for the CDR3: TGTGCCAGCAGTGAACTGTACGGGGGTCGGGAGCAGTACTTC. The chain is built from TRBV6-1 and TRBJ2-7; TRBD2 might be the D (6 bases). V was cut by 2 bases and J by 7 bases, with 15 bases left in between. The CDR3 sequence is 14 residues long. CDR1 MNHNS and CDR2 SASEGT come from the germline V gene.

This chain connects TRBV5-4 to TRBJ1-1; D is undetermined. Germline V gene lookup returns CDR1 SGHNT and CDR2 YYREEE (reference sequence). The CDR3 spans 13 residues. V was shortened by 1 base and J by 3 bases, with 7 bases between the two germline ends. CDR3: CASSLKTDTEAFF. CDR3 coding DNA: TGTGCCAGCAGCTTGAAAACAGACACTGAAGCTTTCTTT.

The genes are TRBV4-1 and TRBJ1-4, with D perhaps matching TRBD1 (5 bases). The germline gives CDR1 MGHRA, CDR2 YSYEKL. Trimming stripped 8 bases from V and 0 bases from J, with 13 bases between. The CDR3 is 15 residues long. The CDR3 DNA sequence: TGCGCCAGCCAAACCCAGACAGCAACTAATGAAAAACTGTTTTTT. Translated: CASQTQTATNEKLFF.